In this sample, the clone carrying this T cell receptor beta chain turned up many times. Its target is not known. The read gets to within 3 residues of the CDR3 end, and the germline J gene fills in the rest. The data originate from a study of T cell clonality in common variable immunodeficiency. Study observations and caveats: TCRbeta clonality was increased in CVID versus healthy controls.

CDR1 is MNHEY and CDR2 is SVGEGT in the germline V gene. Between the trimmed V and J ends, which lost 5 bases and 2 bases, there was a span of 14 bases. The CDR3 totals 15 residues. Method: immunoSEQ multiplex PCR; TCRdb's copy keeps in-frame clones and lacks some. The specimen has about 52,000 clones, none found just once. The specimen sequenced was peripheral blood mononuclear cells. This receptor was obtained from a person aged 18-70 years in good health. The chain has TRBV6-2 or TRBV6-3 and TRBJ2-3; D is perhaps TRBD2 (6 bases). The sequenced CDR3 bases are TGTGCCAGCAGTCCCGGGACTGATTACACAGATACG. It yields the protein CASSPGTDYTDT. The full CDR3 sequence reads CASSPGTDYTDTQYF.